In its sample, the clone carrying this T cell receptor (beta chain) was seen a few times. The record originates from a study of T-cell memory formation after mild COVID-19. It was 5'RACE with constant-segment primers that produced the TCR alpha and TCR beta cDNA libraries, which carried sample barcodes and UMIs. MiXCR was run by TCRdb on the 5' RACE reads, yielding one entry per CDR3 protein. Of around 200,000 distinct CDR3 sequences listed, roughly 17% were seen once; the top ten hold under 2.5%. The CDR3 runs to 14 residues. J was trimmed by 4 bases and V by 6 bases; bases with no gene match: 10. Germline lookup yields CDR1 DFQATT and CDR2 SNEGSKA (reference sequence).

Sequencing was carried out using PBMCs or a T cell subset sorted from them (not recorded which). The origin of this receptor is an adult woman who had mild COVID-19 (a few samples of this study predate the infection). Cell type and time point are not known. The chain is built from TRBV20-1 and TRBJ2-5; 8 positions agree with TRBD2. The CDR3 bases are TGCAGTGCCGAGAGCGGGAGAGGTAGAGAGACCCAGTACTTC. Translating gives CSAESGRGRETQYF.